This T cell receptor (beta chain) derives from a study of cytomegalovirus exposure and HLA in healthy donors. The CDR3 contains 15 residues. The V end lost 0 bases, the J end lost 6 bases, and 14 bases lay between the germline ends. Looked up from germline, CDR1 is SGHRS and CDR2 is YFSETQ. General study results and limits: In a later analysis, the majority of CMV-associated beta chains seemingly showed HLA restriction. The study listed roughly 160 cytomegalovirus-associated TCR beta chains.

PCR used 60 Vbeta primers and 13 Jbeta primers. Assay: immunoSEQ multiplex PCR; the TCRdb copy retains only in-frame clones and omits some. The sample has approximately 92,000 clones; 70% to 80% are singletons. As for this clone: What it binds is unknown.

This TCR came from a man aged 60-69 years in good health and CMV-seronegative. The material sequenced was PBMCs. J is TRBJ2-3 and V is TRBV5-1, with D possibly matching TRBD1 (5 bases). The CDR3 spells CASSLATDTADTQYF. The CDR3, as DNA: TGCGCCAGCAGCTTGGCAACGGACACGGCGGATACGCAGTATTTT. The whole variable domain, remainder taken from reference TRBV5-1 and TRBJ2-3, is KAGVTQTPRYLIKTRGQQVTLSCSPISGHRSVSWYQQTPGQGLQFLFEYFSETQRNKGNFPGRFSGRQFSNSRSEMNVSTLELGDSALYLCASSLATDTADTQYFGPGTRLTVL.